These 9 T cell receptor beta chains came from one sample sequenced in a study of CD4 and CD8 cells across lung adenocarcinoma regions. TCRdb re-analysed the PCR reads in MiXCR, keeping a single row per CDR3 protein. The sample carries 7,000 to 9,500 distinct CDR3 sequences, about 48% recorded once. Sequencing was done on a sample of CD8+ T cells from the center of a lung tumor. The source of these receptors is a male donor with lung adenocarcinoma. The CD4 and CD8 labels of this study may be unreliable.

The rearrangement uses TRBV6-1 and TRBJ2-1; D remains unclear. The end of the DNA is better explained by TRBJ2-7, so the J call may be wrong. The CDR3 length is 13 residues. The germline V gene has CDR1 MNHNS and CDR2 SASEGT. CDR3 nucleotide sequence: TGTGCCAGCAGCCAGCTTATGGCCTACGAGCAGTACGTC. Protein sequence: CASSQLMAYEQYV.

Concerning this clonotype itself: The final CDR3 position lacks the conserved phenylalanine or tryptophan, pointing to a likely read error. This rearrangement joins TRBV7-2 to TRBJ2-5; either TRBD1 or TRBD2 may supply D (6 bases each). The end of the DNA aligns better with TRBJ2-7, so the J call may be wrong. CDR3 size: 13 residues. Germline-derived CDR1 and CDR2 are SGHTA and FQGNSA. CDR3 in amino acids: CASSLAGGNEQYL. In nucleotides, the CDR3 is TGTGCCAGCAGCTTAGCGGGGGGCAACGAGCAGTACTTA.

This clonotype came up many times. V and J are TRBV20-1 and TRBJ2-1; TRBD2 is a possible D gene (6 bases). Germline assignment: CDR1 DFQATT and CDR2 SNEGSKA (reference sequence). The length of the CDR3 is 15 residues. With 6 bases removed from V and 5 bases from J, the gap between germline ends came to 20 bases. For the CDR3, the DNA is TGCAGTGCCACCGGGTTACGGGAGTGGAACAATGAGCAGTTCTTC. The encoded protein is CSATGLREWNNEQFF.

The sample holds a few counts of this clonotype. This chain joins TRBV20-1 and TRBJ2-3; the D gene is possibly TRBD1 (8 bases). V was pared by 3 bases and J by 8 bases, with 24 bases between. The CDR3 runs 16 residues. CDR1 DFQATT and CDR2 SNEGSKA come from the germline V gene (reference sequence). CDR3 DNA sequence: TGCAGTGCTAGGGGGGGGACGGACAGGGTGTATAGTACGCAGTATTTT. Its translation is CSARGGTDRVYSTQYF.

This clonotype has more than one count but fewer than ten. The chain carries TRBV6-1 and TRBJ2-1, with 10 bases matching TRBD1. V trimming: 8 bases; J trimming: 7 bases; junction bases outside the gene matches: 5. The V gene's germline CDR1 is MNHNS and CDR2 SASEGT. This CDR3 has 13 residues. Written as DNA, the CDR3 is TGTGCCAGCCTGAGACAGGGGGCGAATGAGCAGTTCTTC. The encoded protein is CASLRQGANEQFF.

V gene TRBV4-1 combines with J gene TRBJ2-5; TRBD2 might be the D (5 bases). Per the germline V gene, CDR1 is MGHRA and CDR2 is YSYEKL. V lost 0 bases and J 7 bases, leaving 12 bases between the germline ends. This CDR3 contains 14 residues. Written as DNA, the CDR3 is TGCGCCAGCAGCCAAGAAGGGCGGGCCCGGACCCAGTACTTC. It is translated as CASSQEGRARTQYF.

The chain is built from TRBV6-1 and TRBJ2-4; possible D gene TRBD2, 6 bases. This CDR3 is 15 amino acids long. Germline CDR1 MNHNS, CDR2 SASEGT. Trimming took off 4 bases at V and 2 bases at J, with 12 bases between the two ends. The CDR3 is CASSGSSGTKNIQYF. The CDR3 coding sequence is TGTGCCAGCAGTGGTAGTAGCGGAACCAAAAACATTCAGTACTTC.

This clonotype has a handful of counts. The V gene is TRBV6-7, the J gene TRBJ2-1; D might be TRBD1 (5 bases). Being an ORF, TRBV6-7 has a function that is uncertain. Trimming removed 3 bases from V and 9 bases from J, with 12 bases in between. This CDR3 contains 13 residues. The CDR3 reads CASSYKGMAEQFF. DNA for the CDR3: TGTGCCAGCAGTTATAAGGGGATGGCTGAGCAGTTCTTC.

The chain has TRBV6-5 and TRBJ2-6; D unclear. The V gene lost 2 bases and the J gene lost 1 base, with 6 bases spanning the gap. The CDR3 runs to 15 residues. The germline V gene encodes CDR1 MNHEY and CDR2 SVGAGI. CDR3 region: CASSYSQSGANVLTF. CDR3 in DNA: TGTGCCAGCAGTTACAGCCAATCTGGGGCCAACGTCCTGACTTTC.